These 10 T cell receptor beta chains came from one sample sequenced in a study of T cell responses to AZD1222 COVID-19 vaccine. The table came from immunoSEQ multiplex PCR; TCRdb's copy has only in-frame clones and leaves some out. The sample consists of 150,000 to 180,000 clones, about nine tenths of them appearing once. The sequencing used peripheral blood, collected 28 days after the second AZD1222 dose. The receptor source for this set is an adult who received the AZD1222 COVID-19 vaccine.

The chain carries TRBV5-1 and TRBJ2-1; 8 bases fit TRBD2. The ends lost 2 bases at V and 7 bases at J; junction bases unmatched: 8. This CDR3 comprises 15 residues. Germline lookup yields CDR1 SGHRS and CDR2 YFSETQ. CDR3 sequence reads: CASSFHGTSTNEQFF. CDR3 nucleotides: TGCGCCAGCAGCTTTCACGGGACTAGTACGAATGAGCAGTTCTTC.

V usage is TRBV5-4 and J usage is TRBJ1-4, with TRBD1 matching 7 bases. Trimming removed 0 bases from V and 3 bases from J; junction bases left unmatched: 2. Germline CDR1 is SGHNT and CDR2 is YYREEE (reference sequence). The CDR3 is 15 residues long. This chain's CDR3 is CASSLGGTANEKLFF. The CDR3 coding sequence is TGTGCCAGCAGCTTGGGAGGGACAGCTAATGAAAAACTGTTTTTT.

CDR3 sequence: CASRIDRGNSPLHF. The DNA of the CDR3 is TGCGCCAGCAGGATAGACAGGGGAAATTCACCCCTCCACTTT. The chain combines TRBV5-1 with TRBJ1-6; 8 bases fit TRBD1. The CDR3 consists of 14 residues. Germline CDR1 SGHRS, CDR2 YFSETQ. V lost 5 bases, J lost 7 bases, and 5 bases stayed unmatched.

The CDR3 here is CSVADSPLMNTEAFF. The CDR3 coding sequence is TGCAGCGTTGCGGACAGCCCCTTGATGAACACTGAAGCTTTCTTT. The chain uses TRBV29-1 and TRBJ1-1; tentative D call: TRBD1 (6 bases). V lost 4 bases and J lost 0, with 15 bases in between. Germline CDR1 is SQVTM and CDR2 is ANQGSEA. This CDR3 comprises 15 residues.

The chain joins TRBV10-2 to TRBJ1-2; 7 positions agree with TRBD1. The CDR3 has 13 amino acids. Germline CDR1 reads WSHSY; CDR2 reads SAAADI. V shed 5 bases, J shed 8 bases, and the junction held 8 bases outside the gene matches. In DNA form, the CDR3 reads TGCGCCAGCAGTCAATTCGGACAGGTCGGCTACACCTTC. Its translation is CASSQFGQVGYTF.

The rearrangement uses TRBV12-3 or TRBV12-4 and TRBJ1-2; the D is unclear. The V end lost 0 bases, the J end lost 6 bases, and 8 bases lay between the germline ends. The CDR3 contains 13 residues. The CDR3 region is CASSLAQRHGYTF. The CDR3 nucleotides are TGTGCCAGCAGTTTAGCTCAGCGGCATGGCTACACCTTC.

V and J are TRBV6-6 and TRBJ2-2; 7 bases are shared with TRBD1. The V segment lost 2 bases and the J segment 6 bases; nucleotides outside the gene matches: 9. CDR1 and CDR2 (germline): MNHNY, SVGAGI (reference sequence). CDR3 length: 16 residues. The CDR3 reads CASSYPDRELAGELFF. The DNA for the CDR3 is TGTGCCAGCAGTTACCCCGACAGGGAACTAGCCGGGGAGCTGTTTTTT.

The chain carries TRBV2 and TRBJ2-2, with 9 bases aligning to TRBD1. The CDR3 runs to 15 residues. CDR1 SNHLY and CDR2 FYNNEI come from the germline V gene. The V segment lost 6 bases and the J segment 1 base; nucleotides outside the gene matches: 3. CDR3 loop: CASRGTGRNTGELFF. CDR3 nucleotides: TGTGCCAGCAGAGGGACAGGGAGGAACACCGGGGAGCTGTTTTTT.

The chain uses TRBV10-1 and TRBJ2-1; 9 bases match TRBD2. The length of the CDR3 is 14 residues. Trimming took 11 bases from V and 5 from J; bases not matched to a gene: 10. Germline assignment: CDR1 WNHNN and CDR2 SYGVQD (reference sequence). The CDR3 protein is CAPGREGLNNEQFF. Written as DNA, the CDR3 is TGCGCCCCCGGGCGGGAGGGCCTCAACAATGAGCAGTTCTTC.

CDR3 loop: CASSDSIASGTYEQYF. In nucleotides, the CDR3 is TGTGCCAGCAGTGACTCGATAGCTAGCGGTACCTACGAGCAGTACTTC. The chain carries TRBV6-4 and TRBJ2-7; TRBD2 matches 7 bases. CDR1 and CDR2 (germline): MRHNA, SNTAGT. This CDR3 contains 16 residues. V shed 0 bases and J 2 bases; nucleotides not matched to a gene: 7.